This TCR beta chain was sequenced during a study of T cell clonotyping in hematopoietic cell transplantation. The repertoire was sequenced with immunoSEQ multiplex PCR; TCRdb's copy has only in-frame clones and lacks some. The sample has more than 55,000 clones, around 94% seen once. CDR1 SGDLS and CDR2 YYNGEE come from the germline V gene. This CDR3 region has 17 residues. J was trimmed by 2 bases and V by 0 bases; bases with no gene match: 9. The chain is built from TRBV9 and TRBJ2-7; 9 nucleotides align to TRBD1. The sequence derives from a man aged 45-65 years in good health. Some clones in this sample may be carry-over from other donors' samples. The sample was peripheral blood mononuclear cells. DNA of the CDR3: TGTGCCAGCAGCGTAGCGCCCCCGGGACAGGGCACCTACGAGCAGTACTTC. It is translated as CASSVAPPGQGTYEQYF.